These 3 T cell receptor beta chains were all obtained from the same sample, sequenced in a study of blood T cells in healthy people across ages. With a J-beta primer mix and a sample-barcoded 5' primer, a second PCR ran 7 to 11 cycles. From the 5' RACE reads, TCRdb called clonotypes with MiXCR, one entry per CDR3 protein. The sample lists roughly 1,700,000 distinct CDR3 sequences; roughly 30% were seen once. Sample: blood. These receptors all come from a woman aged 30 to 39 in good health.

Comments on this clonotype: This may arise from a read error, as a much more abundant clone is one base away. The gene calls are TRBV9 and TRBJ1-2; 11 bases align to TRBD1. The V gene end was trimmed by 4 bases and the J gene end by 2 bases; junction bases not matched to a gene: 4. CDR3 length equals 15 residues. Germline CDR1 and CDR2: SGDLS and YYNGEE. CDR3 in DNA: TGTGCCAGCAGCCGCCGGGACAGGGGGAACTATGGCTACACCTTC. It codes for CASSRRDRGNYGYTF.

This clonotype was detected ten times or more. V gene TRBV28 combines with J gene TRBJ1-2; 7 bases line up with TRBD1. Per the germline V gene, CDR1 is MDHEN and CDR2 is SYDVKM. The CDR3 length is 15 residues. V trimming: 2 bases; J trimming: 0 bases; junction bases outside the gene matches: 3. The CDR3 bases are TGTGCCAGCAGTTTAAACAGGGGCCCTAACTATGGCTACACCTTC. Amino acid sequence: CASSLNRGPNYGYTF.

V gene TRBV20-1 combines with J gene TRBJ2-1; TRBD1 matches at 9 bases. CDR3 size: 15 residues. V dropped 5 bases and J dropped 4; count of bases not matched to a gene: 9. Germline CDR1 and CDR2: DFQATT and SNEGSKA (reference sequence). The CDR3 DNA reads as TGCAGTGCTGGGGGGGGACAGGGCCGATACAATGAGCAGTTCTTC. This encodes CSAGGGQGRYNEQFF.